Shown below are 24 T cell receptor beta chains from a single sample sequenced in a study of cytomegalovirus exposure and HLA in healthy donors. Produced via immunoSEQ multiplex PCR; TCRdb's table is partial and in-frame only. The sample shows around 90,000 clones, more than 70% of them seen only once. Sequencing was carried out using PBMCs. The receptors here all came from a woman aged 18 to 35 in good health and CMV-seropositive.

The rearrangement uses TRBV4-2 and TRBJ2-4; D is perhaps TRBD2 (6 bases). Germline V gene data show CDR1 as LGHNA and CDR2 as YNFKEQ. This CDR3 is built from 15 residues. Deletions cut 0 bases from V and 9 bases from J, with 15 bases between. The CDR3 region has the DNA TGTGCCAGCAGCCAAGAAGTCGGTGGGGGGACCATTCAGTACTTC. This translates into CASSQEVGGGTIQYF.

This chain uses TRBV4-1 with TRBJ2-3, with D perhaps matching TRBD2 (5 bases). The length of the CDR3 is 19 residues. V shed 0 bases and J shed 3 bases, with 22 bases lying between them. From germline, CDR1 is MGHRA and CDR2 YSYEKL. Written as DNA, the CDR3 is TGCGCCAGCAGCCAAGAGGTAGGTCTGGACTCTCAAGGAACAGATACGCAGTATTTT. As protein: CASSQEVGLDSQGTDTQYF.

The rearrangement uses TRBV4-2 and TRBJ2-1, with a possible D match to TRBD2 (6 bases). V shed 1 base and J shed 3 bases, with 10 bases lying between them. This CDR3 region has 15 residues. CDR1 and CDR2 from the germline V gene are LGHNA and YNFKEQ. For the CDR3, the DNA is TGTGCCAGCAGCCAAGTCGGGGGTAGCTACAATGAGCAGTTCTTC. This encodes CASSQVGGSYNEQFF.

This clone was observed a few times. This chain links TRBV2 with TRBJ1-6, with a tentative D call TRBD1 (5 bases). V was cut by 4 bases and J by 7 bases, with 14 bases left in between. The CDR3 runs 15 residues. Per germline, CDR1 SNHLY and CDR2 FYNNEI. The CDR3 bases are TGTGCCAGCAGTGTATCGGGGGTTCTAAATTCACCCCTCCACTTT. This sequence encodes CASSVSGVLNSPLHF.

This chain links TRBV19 with TRBJ1-2; TRBD1 is a possible D gene (5 bases). This CDR3 is 13 amino acids long. V shed 5 bases and J shed 4 bases, with 11 bases lying between them. Germline V gives CDR1 LNHDA, CDR2 SQIVND (reference sequence). For the CDR3, the DNA is TGTGCCAGTAGTCACGGGGGATTCTATGGCTACACCTTC. This encodes CASSHGGFYGYTF.

The chain recombines TRBV19 with TRBJ1-1; 8 bases agree with TRBD1. CDR1 is LNHDA, CDR2 SQIVND, per germline (reference sequence). Losses at the gene ends were 7 bases for V and 7 bases for J; bases not matched to a gene: 5. The CDR3 consists of 12 residues. This chain's CDR3 is CASTRTGREAFF. CDR3 DNA sequence: TGTGCCAGTACCCGGACAGGGCGTGAAGCTTTCTTT.

This rearrangement joins TRBV28 to TRBJ1-6; D is uncertain. In germline, CDR1 is MDHEN, CDR2 SYDVKM. Trimming removed 1 base from V and 0 bases from J, with 16 bases in between. The CDR3 totals 19 residues. For the CDR3, the DNA is TGTGCCAGCAGTTTATATTCACCTGTGAAGAGCTCCTATAATTCACCCCTCCACTTT. Its translation is CASSLYSPVKSSYNSPLHF.

The V and J genes are TRBV6-5 and TRBJ2-7; weak D call: TRBD2 (6 bases). The CDR3 runs 15 residues. Trimming took off 3 bases at V and 4 bases at J, with 16 bases between the two ends. Germline V gives CDR1 MNHEY, CDR2 SVGAGI. The CDR3 is CASSYGGWGSYEQYF. The CDR3 bases are TGTGCCAGCAGTTATGGGGGGTGGGGTTCTTACGAGCAGTACTTC.

V gene TRBV4-1 combines with J gene TRBJ2-3, with D tentatively TRBD2 (6 bases). CDR1 and CDR2 from the germline V gene are MGHRA and YSYEKL. V was cut by 5 bases and J by 2 bases, with 11 bases left in between. There are 14 residues in the CDR3. Here the CDR3 reads CASSVGLYTDTQYF. The CDR3, as DNA: TGCGCCAGCAGCGTCGGACTATACACAGATACGCAGTATTTT.

The rearrangement uses TRBV9 and TRBJ2-1, with 7 bases matching TRBD1. CDR3 length: 17 residues. Germline CDR1 is SGDLS and CDR2 is YYNGEE. Unmatched junction bases numbered 10, after V lost 3 bases and J lost 1 base. The CDR3 is CASSGQGKSTSYNEQFF. CDR3 in DNA: TGTGCCAGCAGCGGACAGGGAAAGTCAACGTCCTACAATGAGCAGTTCTTC.

The chain uses TRBV9 and TRBJ2-3, with a weak D call TRBD2 (7 bases). This CDR3 spans 16 amino acids. V was clipped by 0 bases and J by 5 bases, with 16 bases between them. The V gene's germline CDR1 is SGDLS and CDR2 YYNGEE. In nucleotides, the CDR3 is TGTGCCAGCAGCGTAGCTACCGAGGGGGGGGGAGATACGCAGTATTTT. Residues: CASSVATEGGGDTQYF.

V gene TRBV7-8 combines with J gene TRBJ1-5; TRBD1 matches at 8 bases. CDR1 is SGHVS, CDR2 FQNEAQ, per germline. V lost 5 bases and J lost 4; bases outside the gene matches: 4. This CDR3 spans 14 amino acids. CDR3 sequence: CASSQGQANQPQHF. CDR3 nucleotides: TGTGCCAGCAGCCAGGGACAGGCGAATCAGCCCCAGCATTTT.

This clone occurred a few times. This chain uses TRBV7-6 with TRBJ2-3, with D hard to call. V was cut by 2 bases and J by 4 bases, with 19 bases left in between. The length of the CDR3 is 17 residues. Per the germline V gene, CDR1 is SGHVS and CDR2 is FNYEAQ. CDR3 loop: CASSLFASVSGSDTQYF. The DNA of the CDR3 is TGTGCCAGCAGCTTATTTGCCAGCGTTAGTGGCTCAGATACGCAGTATTTT.

This chain links TRBV6-5 with TRBJ1-2, with 10 bases fitting TRBD1. The CDR3 is 16 residues long. The trim removed 0 bases at V and 5 bases at J, leaving 6 bases unmatched. The V gene's germline CDR1 is MNHEY and CDR2 SVGAGI. DNA for the CDR3: TGTGCCAGCAGTTACTCGCGTCCGGACAGGGGGTATGGCTACACCTTC. Amino acid sequence: CASSYSRPDRGYGYTF.

This clone came up once. This chain links TRBV11-2 with TRBJ2-3; 12 nucleotides match TRBD2. Germline assignment: CDR1 SGHAT and CDR2 FQNNGV. V lost 1 base, J lost 1 base, and 0 bases stayed unmatched. The CDR3 runs 16 residues. The CDR3 loop reads CASSLGTSGGTDTQYF. The CDR3, as DNA: TGTGCCAGCAGCTTAGGGACTAGCGGGGGCACAGATACGCAGTATTTT.

This chain links TRBV5-1 with TRBJ2-5, with a tentative D call TRBD1 (7 bases). Germline V lookup: CDR1 SGHRS, CDR2 YFSETQ. The length of the CDR3 is 15 residues. Trimming removed 6 bases at V and 4 bases at J, with 19 bases between. CDR3 DNA sequence: TGCGCCAGCAAGGTGCAGGGGGAGGTCGGAGAGACCCAGTACTTC. Amino acids: CASKVQGEVGETQYF.

In regard to this clone: In the same sample, other DNA sequences code for this CDR3. The chain joins TRBV19 to TRBJ1-1, with D unclear. V was trimmed by 1 base and J by 4 bases, leaving 7 bases between them. CDR1 is LNHDA, CDR2 SQIVND, per germline (reference sequence). This CDR3 contains 13 residues. The CDR3, as DNA: TGTGCCAGTAGTATAGGGGGAGGCACTGAAGCTTTCTTT. Translating it yields CASSIGGGTEAFF.

The chain couples TRBV30 to TRBJ2-5; D call uncertain. Germline loops: CDR1 GTSNPN, CDR2 SVGIG (reference sequence). This CDR3 spans 13 amino acids. The V gene lost 2 bases and the J gene lost 2 bases, with 9 bases spanning the gap. DNA for the CDR3: TGTGCCTGGAGTCGGCAGGCTCAAGAGACCCAGTACTTC. The encoded protein is CAWSRQAQETQYF.

CDR3 bases: TGTGCCAGTAGACTCGGACAGGGACGGGAGACCCAGTACTTC. The encoded protein is CASRLGQGRETQYF. The V call is TRBV19, the J call TRBJ2-5; TRBD1 matches at 8 bases. The V gene end was trimmed by 6 bases and the J gene end by 5 bases; junction bases not matched to a gene: 8. Germline V lookup: CDR1 LNHDA, CDR2 SQIVND (reference sequence). This CDR3 has 14 amino acids. The full variable domain, in which reference TRBV19 and TRBJ2-5 provide the parts outside the CDR3, is DGGITQSPKYLFRKEGQNVTLSCEQNLNHDAMYWYRQDPGQGLRLIYYSQIVNDFQKGDIAEGYSVSREKKESFPLTVTSAQKNPTAFYLCASRLGQGRETQYFGPGTRLLVL.

This sequence joins TRBV7-9 and TRBJ1-3, with unresolved D. This CDR3 is built from 14 residues. From germline, CDR1 is SEHNR and CDR2 FQNEAQ (reference sequence). The ends were cut back, 2 bases at V and 0 bases at J, with 5 bases in the middle. CDR3 DNA sequence: TGTGCCAGCAGCTTAACATACTCTGGAAACACCATATATTTT. As protein: CASSLTYSGNTIYF. Full variable domain (rest looked up from reference TRBV7-9 and TRBJ1-3): DTGVSQNPRHKITKRGQNVTFRCDPISEHNRLYWYRQTLGQGPEFLTYFQNEAQLEKSRLLSDRFSAERPKGSFSTLEIQRTEQGDSAMYLCASSLTYSGNTIYFGEGSWLTVV.

The J gene is TRBJ2-3, the V gene TRBV15, with 7 bases aligning to TRBD1. Germline CDR1 LNHNV, CDR2 YYDKDF (reference sequence). There are 16 residues in the CDR3. Losses at the gene ends were 0 bases for V and 5 bases for J; bases not matched to a gene: 8. In nucleotides, the CDR3 is TGTGCCACCAGCAGAGATCGGGACAGCCTCGGAGATACGCAGTATTTT. Translated: CATSRDRDSLGDTQYF.

This clone was found once. V gene TRBV4-3 combines with J gene TRBJ2-2, with 9 bases identical to TRBD1. Germline CDR1 is LGHNA and CDR2 is YSLEER. Losses at the gene ends were 3 bases for V and 6 bases for J; bases not matched to a gene: 11. The CDR3 runs 17 residues. CDR3 sequence reads: CASSHTRGTGSAGELFF. In nucleotides, the CDR3 is TGCGCCAGCAGCCATACACGGGGGACAGGGTCTGCCGGGGAGCTGTTTTTT.

V and J are TRBV7-6 and TRBJ1-5, with TRBD1 matching 8 bases. The CDR3 totals 13 residues. Germline lookup yields CDR1 SGHVS and CDR2 FNYEAQ. J gave up 5 bases and V 5 bases, and 2 bases lay outside the gene matches. The CDR3 spells CASSVQGDQPQHF. For the CDR3, the DNA is TGTGCCAGCAGCGTACAGGGGGATCAGCCCCAGCATTTT.

This chain uses TRBV7-3 with TRBJ2-1, with a tentative D call TRBD2 (7 bases). Between the trimmed V and J ends, which lost 0 bases and 5 bases, there was a span of 11 bases. Looked up from germline, CDR1 is SGHTA and CDR2 is FQGTGA. The CDR3 length is 15 residues. The CDR3 region is CASSLTGGDHNEQFF. The CDR3 nucleotides are TGTGCCAGCAGCTTAACAGGGGGGGACCACAATGAGCAGTTCTTC.